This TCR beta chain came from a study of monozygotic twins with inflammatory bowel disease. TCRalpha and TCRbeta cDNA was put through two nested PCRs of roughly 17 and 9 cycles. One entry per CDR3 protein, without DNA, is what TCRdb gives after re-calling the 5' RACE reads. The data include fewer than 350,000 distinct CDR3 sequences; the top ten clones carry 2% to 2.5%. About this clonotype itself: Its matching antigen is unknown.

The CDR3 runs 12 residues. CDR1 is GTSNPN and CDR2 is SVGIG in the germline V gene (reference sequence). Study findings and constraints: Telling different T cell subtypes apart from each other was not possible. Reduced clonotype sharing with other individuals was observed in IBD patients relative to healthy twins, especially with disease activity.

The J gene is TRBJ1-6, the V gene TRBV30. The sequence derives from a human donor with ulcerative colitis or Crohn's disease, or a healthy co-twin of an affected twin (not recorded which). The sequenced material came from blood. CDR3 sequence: CAWSVHNSPLHF.